The source of this T cell receptor beta chain is a study of long-term antiretroviral therapy in people with HIV. Everyone in the study who had HIV was treated in the United States. The authors ran the immunoSEQ assay, v3.0, at survey level. Sequencing was performed with immunoSEQ multiplex PCR; in TCRdb, only in-frame clones are kept and a portion is missing. Here the sample spans 20,000 to 25,000 clones, about 85% being singletons. The CDR3 is 17 residues long. Germline V gene lookup returns CDR1 SGHAT and CDR2 FQNNGV. Trimming took off 2 bases at V and 2 bases at J, with 17 bases between the two ends. Notes on this clone: Its antigen is not identified.

General study points: Information pertaining to ART adherence, viral resistance or therapeutic modifications was not obtained.

The sample in question was unsorted PBMCs, obtained 1.9 years after starting antiretroviral therapy. This chain uses TRBV11-2 with TRBJ2-3, with D perhaps matching TRBD2 (6 bases). The sequence derives from a woman aged 45-59 years with HIV. CDR3 residues: CASSLKGSGVITDTQYF. The DNA for the CDR3 is TGTGCCAGCAGCTTAAAAGGGTCGGGGGTGATCACAGATACGCAGTATTTT.